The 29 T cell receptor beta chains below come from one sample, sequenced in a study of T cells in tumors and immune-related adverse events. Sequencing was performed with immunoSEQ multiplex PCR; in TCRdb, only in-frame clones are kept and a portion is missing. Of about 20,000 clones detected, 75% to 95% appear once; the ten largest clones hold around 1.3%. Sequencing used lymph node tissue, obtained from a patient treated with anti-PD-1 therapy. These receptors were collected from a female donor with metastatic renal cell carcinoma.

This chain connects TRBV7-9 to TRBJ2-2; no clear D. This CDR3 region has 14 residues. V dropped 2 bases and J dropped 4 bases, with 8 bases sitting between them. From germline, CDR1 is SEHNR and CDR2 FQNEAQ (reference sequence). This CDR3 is CASSLSFGTGELFF. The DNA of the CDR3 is TGTGCCAGCAGCTTATCGTTTGGCACCGGGGAGCTGTTTTTT. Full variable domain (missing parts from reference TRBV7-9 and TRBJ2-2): DTGVSQNPRHKITKRGQNVTFRCDPISEHNRLYWYRQTLGQGPEFLTYFQNEAQLEKSRLLSDRFSAERPKGSFSTLEIQRTEQGDSAMYLCASSLSFGTGELFFGEGSRLTVL.

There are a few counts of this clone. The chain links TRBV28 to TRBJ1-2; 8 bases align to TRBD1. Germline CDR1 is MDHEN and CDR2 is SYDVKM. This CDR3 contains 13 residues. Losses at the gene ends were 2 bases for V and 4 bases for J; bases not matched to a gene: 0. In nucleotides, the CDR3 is TGTGCCAGCAGTTTAGGGACAGGCTATGGCTACACCTTC. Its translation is CASSLGTGYGYTF.

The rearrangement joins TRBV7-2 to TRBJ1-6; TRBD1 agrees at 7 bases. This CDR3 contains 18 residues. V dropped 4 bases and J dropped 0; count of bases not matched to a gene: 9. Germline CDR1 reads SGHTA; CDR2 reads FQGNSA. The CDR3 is CASSSSGQSSSYNSPLHF. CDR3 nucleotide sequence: TGTGCCAGCAGCTCGTCGGGACAGTCGAGCTCCTATAATTCACCCCTCCACTTT. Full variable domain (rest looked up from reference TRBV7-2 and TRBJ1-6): GAGVSQSPSNKVTEKGKDVELRCDPISGHTALYWYRQSLGQGLEFLIYFQGNSAPDKSGLPSDRFSAERTGGSVSTLTIQRTQQEDSAVYLCASSSSGQSSSYNSPLHFGNGTRLTVT.

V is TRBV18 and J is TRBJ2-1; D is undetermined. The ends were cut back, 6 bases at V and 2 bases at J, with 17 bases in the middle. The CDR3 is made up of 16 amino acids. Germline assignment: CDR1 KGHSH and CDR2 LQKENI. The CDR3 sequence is CASSPLSFQAYNEQFF. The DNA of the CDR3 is TGTGCCAGCTCCCCCTTAAGTTTCCAAGCCTACAATGAGCAGTTCTTC.

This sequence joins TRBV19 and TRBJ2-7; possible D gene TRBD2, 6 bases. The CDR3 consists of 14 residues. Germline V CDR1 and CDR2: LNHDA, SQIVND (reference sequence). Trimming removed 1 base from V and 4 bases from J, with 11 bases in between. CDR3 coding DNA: TGTGCCAGTAGTATAGTCGGGAGTGGGTACGAGCAGTACTTC. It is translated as CASSIVGSGYEQYF.

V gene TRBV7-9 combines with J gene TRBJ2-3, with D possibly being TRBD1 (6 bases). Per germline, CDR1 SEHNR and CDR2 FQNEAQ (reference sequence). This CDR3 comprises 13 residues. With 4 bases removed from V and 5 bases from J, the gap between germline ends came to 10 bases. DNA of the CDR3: TGTGCCAGCAGCTCCCAGGGGCAAGATACGCAGTATTTT. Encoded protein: CASSSQGQDTQYF. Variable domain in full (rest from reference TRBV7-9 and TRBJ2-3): DTGVSQNPRHKITKRGQNVTFRCDPISEHNRLYWYRQTLGQGPEFLTYFQNEAQLEKSRLLSDRFSAERPKGSFSTLEIQRTEQGDSAMYLCASSSQGQDTQYFGPGTRLTVL.

Here the CDR3 reads CASSYLRGRNGYTF. CDR3 in DNA: TGTGCCAGCAGTTACTTGAGGGGGAGAAATGGCTACACCTTC. The rearrangement uses TRBV6-5 and TRBJ1-2, with D perhaps matching TRBD1 (6 bases). This CDR3 contains 14 residues. Germline V gene sequence: CDR1 MNHEY, CDR2 SVGAGI. The germline V and J ends were trimmed by 1 base and 6 bases, with 12 bases remaining between them.

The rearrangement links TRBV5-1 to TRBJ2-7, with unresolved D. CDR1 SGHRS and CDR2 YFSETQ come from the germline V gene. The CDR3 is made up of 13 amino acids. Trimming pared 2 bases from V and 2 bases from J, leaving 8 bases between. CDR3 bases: TGCGCCAGCAGCTTTGACGCCACCTACGAGCAGTACTTC. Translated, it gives CASSFDATYEQYF.

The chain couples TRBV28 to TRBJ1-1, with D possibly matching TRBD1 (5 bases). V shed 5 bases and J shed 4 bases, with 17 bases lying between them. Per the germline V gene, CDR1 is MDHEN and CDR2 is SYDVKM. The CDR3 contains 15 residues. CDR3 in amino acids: CASSTASPGGTEAFF. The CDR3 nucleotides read TGTGCCAGCAGTACCGCATCTCCGGGGGGCACTGAAGCTTTCTTT.

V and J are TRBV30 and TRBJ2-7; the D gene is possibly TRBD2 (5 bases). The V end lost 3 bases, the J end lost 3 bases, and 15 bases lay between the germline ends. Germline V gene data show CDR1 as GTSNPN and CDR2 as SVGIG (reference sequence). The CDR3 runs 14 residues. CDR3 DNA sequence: TGTGCCTGGAGGGACCCGGGATTAGTCTACGAGCAGTACTTC. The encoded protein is CAWRDPGLVYEQYF.

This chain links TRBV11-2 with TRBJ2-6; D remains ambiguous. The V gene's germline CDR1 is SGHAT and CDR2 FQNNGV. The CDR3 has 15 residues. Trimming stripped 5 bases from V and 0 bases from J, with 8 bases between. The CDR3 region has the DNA TGTGCCAGCAGCCGAGTATTCTCTGGGGCCAACGTCCTGACTTTC. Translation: CASSRVFSGANVLTF.

The CDR3 sequence: CASSQDQGIAKNIQYF. CDR3 in DNA: TGCGCCAGCAGCCAAGACCAAGGCATAGCCAAAAACATTCAGTACTTC. The rearrangement uses TRBV4-1 and TRBJ2-4; D not certain. Between the trimmed V and J ends, which lost 0 bases and 0 bases, there was a span of 9 bases. Germline V gene lookup returns CDR1 MGHRA and CDR2 YSYEKL. This CDR3 comprises 16 residues.

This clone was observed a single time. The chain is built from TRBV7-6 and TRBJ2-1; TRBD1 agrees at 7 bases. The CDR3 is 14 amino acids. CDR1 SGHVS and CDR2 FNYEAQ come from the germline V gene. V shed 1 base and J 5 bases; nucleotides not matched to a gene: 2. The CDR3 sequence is CASSLGQGNNEQFF. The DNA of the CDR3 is TGTGCCAGCAGCTTAGGACAGGGAAACAATGAGCAGTTCTTC. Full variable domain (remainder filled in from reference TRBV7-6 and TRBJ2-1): GAGVSQSPRYKVTKRGQDVALRCDPISGHVSLYWYRQALGQGPEFLTYFNYEAQQDKSGLPNDRFSAERPEGSISTLTIQRTEQRDSAMYRCASSLGQGNNEQFFGPGTRLTVL.

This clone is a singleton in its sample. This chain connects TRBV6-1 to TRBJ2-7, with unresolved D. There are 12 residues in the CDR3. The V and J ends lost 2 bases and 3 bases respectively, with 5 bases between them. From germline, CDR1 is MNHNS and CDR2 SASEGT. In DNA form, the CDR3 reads TGTGCCAGCAGTGAACCACTCTACGAGCAGTACTTC. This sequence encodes CASSEPLYEQYF.

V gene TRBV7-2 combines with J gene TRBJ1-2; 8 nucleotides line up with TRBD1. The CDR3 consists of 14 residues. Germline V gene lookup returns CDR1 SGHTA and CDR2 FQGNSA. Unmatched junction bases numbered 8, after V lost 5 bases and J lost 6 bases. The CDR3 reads CASSHTDRVNGYTF. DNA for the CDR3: TGTGCCAGCAGCCACACGGACAGGGTAAATGGCTACACCTTC.

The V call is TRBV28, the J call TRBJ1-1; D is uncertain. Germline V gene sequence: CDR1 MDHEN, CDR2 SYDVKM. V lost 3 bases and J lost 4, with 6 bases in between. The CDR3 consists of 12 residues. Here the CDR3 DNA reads TGTGCCAGCAGTTTGAAGGTCACTGAAGCTTTCTTT. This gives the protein CASSLKVTEAFF.

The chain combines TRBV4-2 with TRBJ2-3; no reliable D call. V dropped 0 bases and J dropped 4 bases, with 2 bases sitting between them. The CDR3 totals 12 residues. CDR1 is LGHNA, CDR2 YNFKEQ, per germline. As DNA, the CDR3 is TGTGCCAGCAGCCAAGAATCAGATACGCAGTATTTT. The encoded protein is CASSQESDTQYF.

The CDR3 nucleotides are TGTGCCAGCCGACAATATAATTCACCCCTCCACTTT. Translated: CASRQYNSPLHF. The chain links TRBV6-5 to TRBJ1-6; no definite D call. CDR1 and CDR2 (germline): MNHEY, SVGAGI. This CDR3 has 12 residues. Trimming took 8 bases from V and 4 from J, leaving 6 bases between them.

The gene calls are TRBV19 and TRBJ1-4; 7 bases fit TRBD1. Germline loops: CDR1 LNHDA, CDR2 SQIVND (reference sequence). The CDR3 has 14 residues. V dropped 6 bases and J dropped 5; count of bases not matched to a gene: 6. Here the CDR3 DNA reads TGTGCCAGTAGCCAGACAGGGTCCAATGAAAAACTGTTTTTT. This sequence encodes CASSQTGSNEKLFF.

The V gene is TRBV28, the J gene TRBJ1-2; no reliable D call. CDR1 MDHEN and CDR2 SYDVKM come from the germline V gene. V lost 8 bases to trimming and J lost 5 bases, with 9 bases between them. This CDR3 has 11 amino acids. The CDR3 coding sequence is TGTGCCAGCTCGGAGAATTATGGCTACACCTTC. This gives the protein CASSENYGYTF.

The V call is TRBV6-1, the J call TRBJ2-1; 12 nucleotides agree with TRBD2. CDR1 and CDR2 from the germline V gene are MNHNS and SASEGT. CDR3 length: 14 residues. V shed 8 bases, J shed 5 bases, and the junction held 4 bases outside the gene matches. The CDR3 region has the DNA TGTGCCAGCCGGACTAGCGGGAACAACAATGAGCAGTTCTTC. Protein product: CASRTSGNNNEQFF.

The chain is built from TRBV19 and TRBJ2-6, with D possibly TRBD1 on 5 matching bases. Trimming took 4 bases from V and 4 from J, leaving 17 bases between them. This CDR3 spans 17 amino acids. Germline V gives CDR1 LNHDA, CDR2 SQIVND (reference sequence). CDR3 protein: CASSTRQLLEGANVLTF. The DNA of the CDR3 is TGTGCCAGTAGTACCAGACAGCTCCTCGAGGGGGCCAACGTCCTGACTTTC. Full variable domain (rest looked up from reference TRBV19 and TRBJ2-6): DGGITQSPKYLFRKEGQNVTLSCEQNLNHDAMYWYRQDPGQGLRLIYYSQIVNDFQKGDIAEGYSVSREKKESFPLTVTSAQKNPTAFYLCASSTRQLLEGANVLTFGAGSRLTVL.

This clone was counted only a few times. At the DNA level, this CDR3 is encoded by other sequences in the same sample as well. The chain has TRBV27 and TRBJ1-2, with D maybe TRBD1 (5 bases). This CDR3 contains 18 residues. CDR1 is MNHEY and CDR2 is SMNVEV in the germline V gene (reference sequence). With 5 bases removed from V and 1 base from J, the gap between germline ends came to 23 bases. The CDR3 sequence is CASSPWGLSSGSNYGYTF. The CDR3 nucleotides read TGTGCCAGCAGTCCATGGGGCCTTAGCAGCGGGAGTAACTATGGCTACACCTTC.

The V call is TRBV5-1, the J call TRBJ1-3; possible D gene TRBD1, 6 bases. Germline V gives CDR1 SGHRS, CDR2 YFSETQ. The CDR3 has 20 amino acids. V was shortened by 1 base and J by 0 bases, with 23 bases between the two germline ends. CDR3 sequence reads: CASSLSLAGAAFSSGNTIYF. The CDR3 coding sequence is TGCGCCAGCAGCTTGTCACTGGCGGGGGCAGCCTTTTCCTCTGGAAACACCATATATTTT.

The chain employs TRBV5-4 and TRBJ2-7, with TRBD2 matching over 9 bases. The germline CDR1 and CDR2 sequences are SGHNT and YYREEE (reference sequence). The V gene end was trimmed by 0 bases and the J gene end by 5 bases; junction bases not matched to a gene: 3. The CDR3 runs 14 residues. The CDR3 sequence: CASSLVAGVDEQYF. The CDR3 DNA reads TGTGCCAGCAGCTTGGTAGCGGGGGTCGACGAGCAGTACTTC.

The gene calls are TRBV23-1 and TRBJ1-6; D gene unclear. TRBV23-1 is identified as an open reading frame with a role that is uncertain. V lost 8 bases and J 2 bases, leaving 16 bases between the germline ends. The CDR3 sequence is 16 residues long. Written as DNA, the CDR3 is TGCGCCAGCCAAAAAAAGGCGGAGACCTATAATTCACCCCTCCACTTT. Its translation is CASQKKAETYNSPLHF.

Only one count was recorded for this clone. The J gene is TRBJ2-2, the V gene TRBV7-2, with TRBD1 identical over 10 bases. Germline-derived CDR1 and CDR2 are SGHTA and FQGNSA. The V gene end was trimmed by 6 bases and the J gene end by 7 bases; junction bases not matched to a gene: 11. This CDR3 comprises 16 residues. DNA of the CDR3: TGTGCCAGCAGATGGTCCGGGACAGGGGAGGGCGGGGAGCTGTTTTTT. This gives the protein CASRWSGTGEGGELFF.

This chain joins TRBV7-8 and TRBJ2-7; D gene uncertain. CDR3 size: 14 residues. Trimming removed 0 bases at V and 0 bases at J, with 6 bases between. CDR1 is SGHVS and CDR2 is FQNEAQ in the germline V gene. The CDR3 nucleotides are TGTGCCAGCAGCTTAGCAATAGCCTCCTACGAGCAGTACTTC. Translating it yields CASSLAIASYEQYF.

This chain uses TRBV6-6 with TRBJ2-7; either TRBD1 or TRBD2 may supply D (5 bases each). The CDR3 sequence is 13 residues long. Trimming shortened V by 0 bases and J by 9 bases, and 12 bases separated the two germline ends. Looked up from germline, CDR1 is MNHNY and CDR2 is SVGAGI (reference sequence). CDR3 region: CASSYSSGGLQYF. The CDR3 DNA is TGTGCCAGCAGTTACTCCTCTGGGGGATTGCAGTACTTC.